The present T cell receptor (beta chain) was sequenced within a study of T cell responses to AZD1222 COVID-19 vaccine. Overall study context: Recipients boosted at about 4 weeks or about 12 weeks are pooled.

Germline CDR1 reads LNHNV; CDR2 reads YYDKDF (reference sequence). This CDR3 is built from 13 residues. V was cut by 0 bases and J by 9 bases, with 9 bases left in between. Study-level findings and limits: Clonal diversity was possibly underestimated, and white British individuals and females predominated among donors.

The data were produced by immunoSEQ multiplex PCR, yet TCRdb's version contains in-frame clones alone and is incomplete. This repertoire shows 90,000 to 130,000 clones, roughly 90% found once; its top ten account for roughly 7.6%. A word on this clone: Its antigen is currently unknown.

The gene calls are TRBV15 and TRBJ2-1; D is unresolved. The sequence was obtained from an adult in good health. The input for sequencing was peripheral blood, taken on day 0 of AZD1222 vaccination. CDR3 sequence: CATSRDYAAEQFF. The CDR3 DNA reads TGTGCCACCAGCAGAGATTATGCAGCTGAGCAGTTCTTC.